The sequence of this T cell receptor beta chain was determined in a study of shared clonotypes between healthy human individuals. As concerns this clone: The sample contains more than one DNA sequence encoding this CDR3.

V was cut by 0 bases and J by 5 bases, with 7 bases left in between. Per germline, CDR1 SGHVS and CDR2 FNYEAQ. CDR3 length: 13 amino acids. Data came from immunoSEQ multiplex PCR; TCRdb stores just in-frame clones and leaves some out. The sample carries a few million clones, 85% to 95% recorded once. This sequence was found in a man aged 18 to 29 in good health. Some clones in this sample may be carry-over from other donors' samples. The chain links TRBV7-6 to TRBJ2-5; D unresolved. Sequenced: naive CD4+ T cells from PBMCs. Subset of the sample: CD45RA+ positively selected. This CDR3 is CASSLAGGETQYF. The CDR3 DNA is TGTGCCAGCAGCTTAGCGGGTGGGGAGACCCAGTACTTC.